This T cell receptor (beta chain) came from a study of regulatory T cells in long-lasting Graves disease. TCR beta libraries were built with iRepertoire HTBI primers and Arm-PCR of CDR3 regions. TCRdb reprocessed the multiplex PCR reads with MiXCR, giving one entry per CDR3 protein. The sample has 420,000 or so distinct CDR3 sequences; about 17% are singletons. Germline V gene data show CDR1 as SGDLS and CDR2 as YYNGEE. The ends were cut back, 3 bases at V and 0 bases at J, with 15 bases in the middle. This CDR3 spans 16 amino acids. Time point specified: newly diagnosed GD, antithyroid drugs for less than 3 months. Extracted PBMC RNA gave rise to the TCR library. A few counts support this clonotype. The sample was also linked to a second study, of T cells in Graves' hyperthyroidism and ophthalmopathy.

The J gene is TRBJ1-1, the V gene TRBV9; possible D gene TRBD1, 5 bases. The sequence derives from a woman aged 18-30 years with Graves disease. Specimen: peripheral blood mononuclear cells (PBMCs), collected at new diagnosis, from a patient treated with antithyroid drugs. This CDR3 reads CASSADKGSMNTEAFF. The CDR3 bases are TGTGCCAGCAGCGCGGACAAGGGGTCAATGAACACTGAAGCTTTCTTT.